This T cell receptor (beta chain) was identified in a study of CD8 T cells in Susac syndrome (dated by TCRdb to the late 2010s). Context from the whole study: Among the Susac syndrome patients who were sequenced, clinically active disease was present in six and clinical remission was observed in under ten. At blood withdrawal, Susac syndrome patients were therapy-naive, treated with corticosteroids (with IVIg additionally given to some), or treated with IVIg alone. The study used repertoire sequencing to test whether antigen drove CD8+ T cell activation and differentiation in Susac syndrome. The clonality of the CD8+ T cell repertoire was compared across 12 healthy donors, roughly 14 Susac syndrome patients and under 17 multiple sclerosis patients. The full study reports these points: Clonal expansion was seen in Susac syndrome CD8+ repertoires, peaking in CD8+ TEMRA cells and being greater in clinically active patients than in remitting ones. In the total CD8+ and CD8+ TEMRA repertoires, about 16 and five Susac-specific public clones, respectively, were identified. The TCR sequencing and HLA analysis was acknowledged to have included a relatively small number of individuals.

For this clonotype: No antigen is known for it. Base quality data are lacking; no much larger clone is found one base away.

High-throughput TCR beta sequencing profiled peripheral blood CD8+ and CD4+ T cells from healthy donors, Susac syndrome patients and multiple sclerosis patients. Susac syndrome patients met recently defined diagnostic criteria for definite or probable disease. Bulk CD8+ and CD4+ T cells were purified by magnetic negative isolation, whereas CD8+ TEMRA cells were enriched by FACS. Blood was collected in EDTA tubes and processed within 24 hours, with PBMCs isolated through density gradient centrifugation. PBMCs intended for TCR sequencing were frozen in liquid nitrogen and were later thawed in a 37 degrees C water bath. A purity of at least 90% was achieved for sorted or isolated CD4+, CD8+ and CD8+ TEMRA cells. RNA was extracted using the RNeasy kit, and about 0.5 to 1 ug of the RNA was reverse transcribed with random hexamers. TCR beta CDR3 regions were amplified with the immunoSEQ multiplex PCR assay covering 54 Vbeta and 13 Jbeta segments. Bias from PCR amplification was corrected by using a synthetic template baseline for primer optimization and for computational correction. On the study's bioinformatics: Reads were annotated to V, D and J genes per IMGT and analyzed with immunoSEQ Analyzer, keeping only productive sequences. To calculate clonality, Shannon entropy was normalized by log2 of the number of productive unique sequences and then subtracted from one. Public and private clones were assessed among the 100 most prevalent clones of each patient and control. Susac-specific clones were defined as absent from healthy and MS cohorts, 1052 published viral clones and other ImmuneACCESS disease sequences. TCRdb reran the public reads through fastp at Q25 and MiXCR, keeping productive beta chains. All rows with the same CDR3 protein become a single entry with the most common DNA and genes. In this record, the V and J calls reflect TCRdb's handling and not the investigators' own analysis. The sample table records tens of thousands of distinct CDR3 sequences; 85% to 95% of these occur just once. 0.45% to 0.5% of the sample lies in the top ten.

CDR1 and CDR2, per the germline V gene (reference sequence), are SGHNT and YYREEE. V and J are truncated by 6 bases and 4 bases respectively, leaving an intervening sequence of 11 bases. The cysteine opens and the phenylalanine closes a CDR3 of 13 amino acids. Kept here is only the CDR3 DNA, which spans 39 bases and is read in frame from base 1. The chain uses TRBV5-4 and TRBJ2-1, with no confidently assigned D gene. The sample was CD8+ T cells from PBMCs. The sequence was obtained from a human donor with Susac syndrome. This receptor has the CDR3 CASTLESYNEQFF. The base sequence is TGTGCCAGCACCCTGGAGAGTTACAATGAGCAGTTCTTC.